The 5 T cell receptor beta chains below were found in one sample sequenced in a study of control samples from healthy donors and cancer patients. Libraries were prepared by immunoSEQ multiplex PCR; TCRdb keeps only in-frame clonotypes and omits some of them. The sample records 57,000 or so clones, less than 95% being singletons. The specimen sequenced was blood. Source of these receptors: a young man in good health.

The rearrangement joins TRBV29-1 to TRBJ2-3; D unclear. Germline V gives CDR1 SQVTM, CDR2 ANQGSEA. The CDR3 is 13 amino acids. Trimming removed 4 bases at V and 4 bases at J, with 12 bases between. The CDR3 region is CSVAGVLPDTQYF. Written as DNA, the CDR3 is TGCAGCGTTGCTGGCGTTCTCCCAGATACGCAGTATTTT.

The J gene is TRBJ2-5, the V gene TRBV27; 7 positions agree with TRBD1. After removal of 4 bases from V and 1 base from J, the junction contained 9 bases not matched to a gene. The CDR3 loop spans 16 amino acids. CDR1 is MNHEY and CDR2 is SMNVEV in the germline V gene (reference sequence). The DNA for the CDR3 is TGTGCCAGCAGTTCGTCCGTCGACAGGGTCCAAGAGACCCAGTACTTC. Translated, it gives CASSSSVDRVQETQYF.

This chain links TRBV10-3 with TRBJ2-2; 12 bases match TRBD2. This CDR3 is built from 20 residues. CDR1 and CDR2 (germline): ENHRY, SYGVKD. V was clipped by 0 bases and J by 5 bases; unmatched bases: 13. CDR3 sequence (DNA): TGTGCCATCAGTGAGTCAGACCCCTCTAGCGGGAGGGCGAGGACCGGGGAGCTGTTTTTT. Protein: CAISESDPSSGRARTGELFF.

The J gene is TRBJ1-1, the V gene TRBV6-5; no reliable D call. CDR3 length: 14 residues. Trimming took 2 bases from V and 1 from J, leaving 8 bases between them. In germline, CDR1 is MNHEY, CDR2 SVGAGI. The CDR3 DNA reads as TGTGCCAGCAGTTACGAGGAAGGGAACACTGAAGCTTTCTTT. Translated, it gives CASSYEEGNTEAFF.

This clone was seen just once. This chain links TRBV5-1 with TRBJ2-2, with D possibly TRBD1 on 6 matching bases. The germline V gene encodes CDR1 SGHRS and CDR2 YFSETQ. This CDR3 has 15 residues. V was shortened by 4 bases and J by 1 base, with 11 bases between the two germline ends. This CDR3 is CASSPLGGNTGELFF. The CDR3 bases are TGCGCCAGCAGCCCCCTAGGGGGGAACACCGGGGAGCTGTTTTTT.